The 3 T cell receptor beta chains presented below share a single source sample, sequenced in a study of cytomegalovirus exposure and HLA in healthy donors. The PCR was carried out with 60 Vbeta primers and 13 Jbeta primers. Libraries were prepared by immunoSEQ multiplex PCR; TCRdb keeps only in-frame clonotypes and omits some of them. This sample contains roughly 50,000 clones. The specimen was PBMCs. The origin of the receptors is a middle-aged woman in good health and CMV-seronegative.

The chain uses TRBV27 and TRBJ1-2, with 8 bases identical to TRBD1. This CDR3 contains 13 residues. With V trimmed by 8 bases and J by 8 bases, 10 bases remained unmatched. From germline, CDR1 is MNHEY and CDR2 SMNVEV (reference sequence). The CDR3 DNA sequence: TGTGCCAGCTGCGACAGGGGTTTGGAGGGCTACACCTTC. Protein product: CASCDRGLEGYTF.

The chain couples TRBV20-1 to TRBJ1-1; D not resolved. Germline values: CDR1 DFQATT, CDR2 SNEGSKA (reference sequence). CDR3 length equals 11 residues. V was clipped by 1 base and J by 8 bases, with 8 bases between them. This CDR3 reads CSARGLLEAFF. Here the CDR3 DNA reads TGCAGTGCTAGAGGTCTCCTCGAAGCTTTCTTT.

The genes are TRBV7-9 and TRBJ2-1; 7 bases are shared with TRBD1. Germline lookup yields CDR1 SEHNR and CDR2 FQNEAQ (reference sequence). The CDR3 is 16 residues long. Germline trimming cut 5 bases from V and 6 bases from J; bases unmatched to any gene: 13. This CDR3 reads CASSPSLTGLGNEQFF. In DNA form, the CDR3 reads TGTGCCAGCAGCCCCTCCCTGACAGGGCTGGGCAATGAGCAGTTCTTC.